This TCR beta chain stems from a study of blood T cell repertoires in COVID-19. Study details: Both acute and convalescent COVID-19 samples were obtained from the United States, Italy and Spain. The cDNA or gDNA used as material had been derived from T cells, B-cell-depleted T cells, or PBMCs.

Germline V gives CDR1 SGHRS, CDR2 YFSETQ. Deletions cut 4 bases from V and 0 bases from J, with 14 bases between. This CDR3 is 16 amino acids long. Original processing notes: The assay estimated nucleated cells by amplifying reference gene primers. TCRdb's copy holds only in-frame clones and misses some; the assay was immunoSEQ multiplex PCR. V and J calls and clone size come straight from that table; D and trimming were deduced from the DNA. The sample lists more than 150,000 clones, just under 80% occurring once. This rearrangement joins TRBV5-1 to TRBJ2-1; TRBD1 might be the D (6 bases). Sequenced material: peripheral blood. The TCR comes from a woman older than 75 with active or convalescent COVID-19. In DNA form, the CDR3 reads TGCGCCAGCAGCCCAACAGGGATCAGCTCCTACAATGAGCAGTTCTTC. This encodes CASSPTGISSYNEQFF.